This passage covers 32 T cell receptor beta chains from one sample sequenced in a study of CD8+CD57+ T cells in acquired aplastic anemia. Genomic DNA constituted the template upon which TCR beta VDJ and CDR3 profiling was performed. TCRdb reprocessed the reads with MiXCR, giving one entry per CDR3 protein. This sample has some 130,000 distinct CDR3 sequences, with 40% to 45% found just once. Sample: sorted CD4+, CD8+, or CD8+CD57+ T cells (not recorded which) from PBMCs. Source of these receptors: a human donor in good health, serving as a control.

This clonotype was picked up many times. The V and J genes are TRBV9 and TRBJ2-5; a weak D match, TRBD2 (7 bases). Trimming took off 7 bases at V and 5 bases at J, with 21 bases between the two ends. Germline CDR1 reads SGDLS; CDR2 reads YYNGEE. The CDR3 sequence is 15 residues long. CDR3 residues: CASSDGGGPLETQYF. CDR3 in DNA: TGTGCCAGCTCGGATGGGGGGGGGCCTTTGGAGACCCAGTACTTC.

This clonotype came up many times. The chain uses TRBV6-1 and TRBJ1-6; a possible D gene is TRBD1 (6 bases). The CDR3 sequence is 13 residues long. Deletions cut 7 bases from V and 7 bases from J, with 11 bases between. Germline values: CDR1 MNHNS, CDR2 SASEGT. The CDR3, as DNA: TGTGCCAGCATTAGGACAGCAAATTCACCCCTCCACTTT. It specifies CASIRTANSPLHF.

J is TRBJ2-7 and V is TRBV2, with D perhaps TRBD1 or TRBD2 (5 bases each). The CDR3 extends over 13 amino acids. CDR1 is SNHLY and CDR2 is FYNNEI in the germline V gene. Trimming took 8 bases from V and 5 from J, leaving 16 bases between them. The CDR3 nucleotides read TGTGCCAGCGGGGGAGTAAACGGTAACGAGCAGTACTTC. Translation gives CASGGVNGNEQYF.

This clonotype was counted many times. CDR3: CSASGREKRGYTF. DNA for the CDR3: TGCAGTGCTAGTGGGAGGGAGAAGAGGGGCTACACCTTC. The rearrangement joins TRBV20-1 to TRBJ1-2; D not resolved. Germline V gene data show CDR1 as DFQATT and CDR2 as SNEGSKA (reference sequence). V lost 3 bases, J lost 8 bases, and 16 bases lay in between. This CDR3 has 13 residues.

The chain uses TRBV7-6 and TRBJ2-3; the D call may be TRBD1 or TRBD2 (7 bases each). This CDR3 is 13 amino acids long. Trimming cost V 10 bases and J 1 base, with 12 bases left between them. Germline lookup yields CDR1 SGHVS and CDR2 FNYEAQ. CDR3 loop: CATGGVGTDTQYF. CDR3 nucleotide sequence: TGTGCCACAGGGGGGGTGGGCACAGATACGCAGTATTTT.

The chain has TRBV25-1 and TRBJ1-6; D ambiguous. V shed 4 bases and J shed 7 bases, with 11 bases lying between them. This CDR3 contains 14 residues. Germline loops: CDR1 MGHDK, CDR2 SYGVNS. Here the CDR3 DNA reads TGTGCCAGCAGTGGAACTCGGAGCAATTCACCCCTCCACTTT. This gives the protein CASSGTRSNSPLHF.

The CDR3 sequence is CASRTVVRNQPQHF. CDR3 nucleotide sequence: TGTGCCAGCAGAACCGTTGTGAGGAATCAGCCCCAGCATTTT. The rearrangement links TRBV2 to TRBJ1-5; no definite D call. The germline V and J ends were trimmed by 6 bases and 4 bases, with 13 bases remaining between them. This CDR3 is built from 14 residues. Germline CDR1 SNHLY, CDR2 FYNNEI.

On this clonotype: A much larger clone lies a single base off, so this may be a read error. The V gene is TRBV27, the J gene TRBJ2-5; 7 nucleotides align to TRBD1. This CDR3 spans 14 amino acids. The germline V gene has CDR1 MNHEY and CDR2 SMNVEV (reference sequence). V was pared by 8 bases and J by 4 bases, with 10 bases of the junction left unmatched. The CDR3 loop is CASGPTRGRETQYF. The CDR3 DNA reads TGTGCCAGCGGTCCCACAAGGGGGCGAGAGACCCAGTACTTC.

The chain employs TRBV20-1 and TRBJ2-5; no clear D gene. The germline gives CDR1 DFQATT, CDR2 SNEGSKA (reference sequence). Trimming cost V 3 bases and J 2 bases, with 10 bases left between them. This CDR3 comprises 13 residues. This CDR3 is CSARSTQQETQYF. In DNA form, the CDR3 reads TGCAGTGCTAGGTCGACACAACAAGAGACCCAGTACTTC.

This clonotype was counted a few times. The junction does not match germline at one end; this may be a read error. The chain has TRBV15 and TRBJ2-1; tentatively, D is TRBD1 (6 bases). Per germline, CDR1 LNHNV and CDR2 YYDKDF (reference sequence). This CDR3 spans 17 amino acids. CDR3 sequence: CATSRDNLAGVDNKQFF. The DNA of the CDR3 is TGTGCCACCAGCAGAGATAATTTGGCAGGGGTCGACAATAAGCAGTTCTTC.

The chain's CDR3 is CSVGQGTNNEQFF. The CDR3 DNA follows: TGCAGCGTTGGACAGGGGACGAACAATGAGCAGTTCTTC. The chain carries TRBV29-1 and TRBJ2-1; 8 positions match TRBD1. The junction had 4 bases not matched to a gene; V was cut back by 4 bases and J by 5 bases. CDR1 SQVTM and CDR2 ANQGSEA come from the germline V gene. The CDR3 length is 13 residues.

This rearrangement joins TRBV7-9 to TRBJ2-7; 7 bases map to TRBD1. V shed 5 bases and J 2 bases; nucleotides not matched to a gene: 6. The germline CDR1 and CDR2 sequences are SEHNR and FQNEAQ (reference sequence). This CDR3 is 14 amino acids long. The chain's CDR3 is CASSPPGTAYEQYF. CDR3 nucleotides: TGTGCCAGCAGCCCACCCGGGACAGCCTACGAGCAGTACTTC.

The chain combines TRBV10-1 with TRBJ2-7; D is possibly TRBD2 (5 bases). Germline V gene sequence: CDR1 WNHNN, CDR2 SYGVQD (reference sequence). The germline V and J ends were trimmed by 3 bases and 2 bases, with 8 bases remaining between them. There are 13 residues in the CDR3. The DNA for the CDR3 is TGCGCCAGCAGTGACTCGGGGACCTACGAGCAGTACTTC. Residues: CASSDSGTYEQYF.

This clonotype was recorded once. This rearrangement joins TRBV2 to TRBJ1-1, with TRBD1 matching 7 bases. CDR3 length: 13 amino acids. V lost 7 bases and J lost 5; bases outside the gene matches: 7. Germline values: CDR1 SNHLY, CDR2 FYNNEI. The CDR3 protein is CASNRDRETEAFF. In DNA form, the CDR3 reads TGTGCCAGCAACCGTGACAGGGAGACTGAAGCTTTCTTT. The full variable domain, its missing parts supplied by reference TRBV2 and TRBJ1-1, is EPEVTQTPSHQVTQMGQEVILRCVPISNHLYFYWYRQILGQKVEFLVSFYNNEISEKSEIFDDQFSVERPDGSNFTLKIRSTKLEDSAMYFCASNRDRETEAFFGQGTRLTVV.

This clonotype was counted at least ten times. This chain connects TRBV12-3 or TRBV12-4 to TRBJ1-2; D is ambiguous. Trimming pared 3 bases from V and 4 bases from J, leaving 3 bases between. The CDR3 is made up of 11 amino acids. The CDR3 DNA reads as TGTGCCAGCAGTTTCGGCTATGGCTACACCTTC. This sequence encodes CASSFGYGYTF.

Many counts were recorded for this clonotype. This sequence joins TRBV28 and TRBJ2-7, with TRBD1 matching over 9 bases. Germline V CDR1 and CDR2: MDHEN, SYDVKM. J was trimmed by 4 bases and V by 7 bases; bases with no gene match: 8. The CDR3 is 14 amino acids. Here the CDR3 DNA reads TGTGCCAGCACCACAGGGGGCCAAGGGTACGAGCAGTACTTC. Translation: CASTTGGQGYEQYF.

This clonotype was detected many times. V usage is TRBV20-1 and J usage is TRBJ2-6; D ambiguous. The V and J ends lost 3 bases and 0 bases respectively, with 9 bases between them. The germline gives CDR1 DFQATT, CDR2 SNEGSKA (reference sequence). The CDR3 spans 15 residues. The CDR3 is CSASLSGSGANVLTF. DNA for the CDR3: TGCAGTGCTAGTCTTTCAGGCTCTGGGGCCAACGTCCTGACTTTC.

The V call is TRBV29-1, the J call TRBJ1-2; D is perhaps TRBD1 (6 bases). CDR1 is SQVTM, CDR2 ANQGSEA, per germline. V lost 3 bases to trimming and J lost 4 bases, with 12 bases between them. CDR3 size: 13 residues. The CDR3 DNA follows: TGCAGCGTTGACAGGACAGCAACCTATGGCTACACCTTC. This codes for CSVDRTATYGYTF.

The genes are TRBV24-1 and TRBJ2-1, with TRBD2 matching over 8 bases. The germline V gene has CDR1 KGHDR and CDR2 SFDVKD. Unmatched junction bases numbered 5, after V lost 3 bases and J lost 5 bases. This CDR3 spans 15 amino acids. In nucleotides, the CDR3 is TGTGCCACCAGTGATCCGGGACTAGGTCACAATGAGCAGTTCTTC. Residues: CATSDPGLGHNEQFF.

In its sample, this clonotype was seen once. A much larger clone differs from this one at a single base, so this may be a read error. The rearrangement links TRBV6-2 or TRBV6-3 to TRBJ2-7, with 12 bases lining up with TRBD2. The CDR3 sequence is 16 residues long. Germline V gene lookup returns CDR1 MNHEY and CDR2 SVGEGT. The CDR3 DNA follows: TGTCCCAGCAGTCACTCTAGCGGGAGGGGTCTGGGCGAGCAGTACTTC. Translation: CPSSHSSGRGLGEQYF.

The genes are TRBV10-3 and TRBJ1-1; 8 bases are shared with TRBD1. The CDR3 is 15 amino acids. The V gene's germline CDR1 is ENHRY and CDR2 SYGVKD. Trimming cost V 3 bases and J 0 bases; bases outside gene matches: 3. The CDR3 DNA reads TGTGCCATCAGTGACCCGGGACAGGTGAACACTGAAGCTTTCTTT. Translation gives CAISDPGQVNTEAFF.

Of note for this clonotype: A much bigger clone sits one base away, suggesting this may be a read error. The gene calls are TRBV4-1 and TRBJ1-4; D is unclear. The V and J ends lost 1 base and 7 bases respectively, with 25 bases between them. This CDR3 is built from 19 residues. CDR1 and CDR2 (germline): MGHRA, YSYEKL. The CDR3 loop is CASSQVGPHKYGPSEKLFF. CDR3 nucleotide sequence: TGCGCCAGCAGCCAAGTCGGGCCCCATAAGTACGGACCGAGTGAAAAACTGTTTTTT.

The table lists this clonotype with a count of one. J is TRBJ2-7 and V is TRBV9; TRBD2 agrees at 10 bases. J gave up 4 bases and V 3 bases, and 7 bases lay outside the gene matches. The CDR3 runs to 15 residues. The germline CDR1 and CDR2 sequences are SGDLS and YYNGEE. The CDR3 region has the DNA TGTGCCAGCAGCGCGACTAGCGGGTTTACTTACGAGCAGTACTTC. It specifies CASSATSGFTYEQYF.

The chain links TRBV20-1 to TRBJ1-3, with D perhaps matching TRBD1 (5 bases). With 3 bases removed from V and 2 bases from J, the gap between germline ends came to 8 bases. From germline, CDR1 is DFQATT and CDR2 SNEGSKA (reference sequence). This CDR3 comprises 13 residues. The CDR3 DNA reads TGCAGTGCTAGTCCAGGGACTGGAAACACCATATATTTT. It codes for CSASPGTGNTIYF.

As for this clonotype: A read error is possible here, since a much larger clone lies one base away. In this CDR3 the conserved last residue, phenylalanine or tryptophan, is missing, so a read error is likely. This chain connects TRBV2 to TRBJ2-7, with D possibly being TRBD1 (5 bases). Germline CDR1 reads SNHLY; CDR2 reads FYNNEI. The CDR3 totals 14 residues. The V end lost 6 bases, the J end lost 0 bases, and 12 bases lay between the germline ends. The CDR3 DNA sequence: TGTGCCAGCAGAGCTGGCCAGGGCTCCTACGAGCAGTACCTC. It is translated as CASRAGQGSYEQYL.

This chain uses TRBV29-1 with TRBJ1-2; 8 nucleotides align to TRBD1. CDR3 size: 14 residues. The trim removed 5 bases at V and 3 bases at J, leaving 8 bases unmatched. Germline CDR1 reads SQVTM; CDR2 reads ANQGSEA. The CDR3 DNA reads as TGCAGCGTTTTCTCCGGGACAGGTGACTATGGCTACACCTTC. Translating gives CSVFSGTGDYGYTF.

This clonotype was counted many times. The chain couples TRBV6-1 to TRBJ2-1; 10 nucleotides agree with TRBD2. Germline CDR1 MNHNS, CDR2 SASEGT. Trimming cost V 8 bases and J 4 bases; bases outside gene matches: 2. The CDR3 has 13 amino acids. The CDR3 coding sequence is TGTGCCAGCCAGCGGGGGGGTTACAATGAGCAGTTCTTC. Translated: CASQRGGYNEQFF.

The genes are TRBV29-1 and TRBJ1-2; D uncertain. Trimming shortened V by 6 bases and J by 3 bases, and 5 bases separated the two germline ends. The CDR3 spans 10 residues. CDR1 and CDR2 (germline): SQVTM, ANQGSEA. CDR3: CSVTDYGYTF. DNA for the CDR3: TGCAGCGTGACGGACTATGGCTACACCTTC.

The chain recombines TRBV20-1 with TRBJ2-6, with a weak D call TRBD1 (5 bases). Germline CDR1 and CDR2: DFQATT and SNEGSKA (reference sequence). The CDR3 sequence is 14 residues long. Trimming stripped 6 bases from V and 3 bases from J, with 12 bases between. The chain's CDR3 is CSAPDSRGANVLTF. CDR3 nucleotide sequence: TGCAGTGCCCCTGACAGCCGTGGGGCCAACGTCCTGACTTTC.

This clonotype was seen many times. The CDR3 sequence is CASSVGAGGAVYEQFF. The DNA of the CDR3 is TGTGCCAGCAGCGTAGGAGCGGGAGGTGCGGTTTATGAGCAGTTCTTC. J is TRBJ2-1 and V is TRBV9; 9 positions agree with TRBD2. CDR1 is SGDLS and CDR2 is YYNGEE in the germline V gene. The CDR3 loop spans 16 amino acids. Unmatched junction bases numbered 9, after V lost 0 bases and J lost 8 bases.

The chain uses TRBV7-9 and TRBJ1-1; D remains ambiguous. This CDR3 is 15 amino acids long. The V end was cut by 4 bases, the J end by 5 bases, with 17 bases between. CDR1 SEHNR and CDR2 FQNEAQ come from the germline V gene (reference sequence). CDR3 DNA: TGTGCCAGCAGCTCCGATGGAAGGGTTGGGACTGAAGCTTTCTTT. Translation: CASSSDGRVGTEAFF.

This clonotype occurred many times. The chain combines TRBV5-1 with TRBJ1-2; D is unresolved. Deletions cut 4 bases from V and 6 bases from J, with 16 bases between. The CDR3 has 14 residues. Germline CDR1 is SGHRS and CDR2 is YFSETQ. The CDR3 protein is CASSPQDISHGYTF. The CDR3 coding sequence is TGCGCCAGCAGCCCGCAAGACATTTCCCATGGCTACACCTTC.